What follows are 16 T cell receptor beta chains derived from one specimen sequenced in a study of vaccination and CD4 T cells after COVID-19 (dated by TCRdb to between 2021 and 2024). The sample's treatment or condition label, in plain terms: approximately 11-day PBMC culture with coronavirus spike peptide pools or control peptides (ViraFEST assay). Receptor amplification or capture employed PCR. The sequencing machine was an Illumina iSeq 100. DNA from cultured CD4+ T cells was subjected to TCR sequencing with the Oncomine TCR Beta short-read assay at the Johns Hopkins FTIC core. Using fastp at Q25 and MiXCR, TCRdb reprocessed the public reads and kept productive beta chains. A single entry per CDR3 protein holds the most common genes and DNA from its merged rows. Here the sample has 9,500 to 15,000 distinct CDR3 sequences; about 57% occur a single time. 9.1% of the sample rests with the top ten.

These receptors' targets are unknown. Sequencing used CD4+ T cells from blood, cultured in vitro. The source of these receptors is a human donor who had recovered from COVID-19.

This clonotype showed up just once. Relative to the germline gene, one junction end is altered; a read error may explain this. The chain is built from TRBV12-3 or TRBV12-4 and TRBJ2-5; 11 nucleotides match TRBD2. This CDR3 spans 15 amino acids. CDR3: CASSVAGGPRENQYF. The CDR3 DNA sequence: TGTGCCAGCAGCGTAGCGGGGGGGCCAAGGGAGAACCAGTACTTC.

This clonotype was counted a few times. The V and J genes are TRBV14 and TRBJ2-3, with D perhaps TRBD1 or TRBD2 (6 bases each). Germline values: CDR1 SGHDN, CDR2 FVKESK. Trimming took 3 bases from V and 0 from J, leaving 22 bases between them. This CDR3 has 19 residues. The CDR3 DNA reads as TGTGCCAGCAGCCAGGGGTTGGAGGGGGTCCGACTTAGCACAGATACGCAGTATTTT. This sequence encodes CASSQGLEGVRLSTDTQYF.

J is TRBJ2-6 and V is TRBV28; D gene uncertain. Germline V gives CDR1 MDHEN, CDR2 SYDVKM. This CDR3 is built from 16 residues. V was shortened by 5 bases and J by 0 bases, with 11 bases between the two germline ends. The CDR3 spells CASSEWMDSGANVLTF. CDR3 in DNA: TGTGCCAGCAGTGAGTGGATGGACTCTGGGGCCAACGTCCTGACTTTC.

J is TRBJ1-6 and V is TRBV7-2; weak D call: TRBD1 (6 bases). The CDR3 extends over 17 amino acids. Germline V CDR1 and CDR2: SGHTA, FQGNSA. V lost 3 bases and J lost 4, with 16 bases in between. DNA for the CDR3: TGTGCCAGCAGCTTCCCAACAGGGTGGGGATATAATTCACCCCTCCACTTT. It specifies CASSFPTGWGYNSPLHF.

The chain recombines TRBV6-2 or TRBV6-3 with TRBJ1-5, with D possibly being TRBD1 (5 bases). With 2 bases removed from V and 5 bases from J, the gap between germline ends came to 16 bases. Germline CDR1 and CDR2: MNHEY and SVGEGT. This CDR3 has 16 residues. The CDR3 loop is CASSYGRGGTDQPQHF. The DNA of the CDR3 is TGTGCCAGCAGTTACGGGCGGGGAGGGACGGATCAGCCCCAGCATTTT.

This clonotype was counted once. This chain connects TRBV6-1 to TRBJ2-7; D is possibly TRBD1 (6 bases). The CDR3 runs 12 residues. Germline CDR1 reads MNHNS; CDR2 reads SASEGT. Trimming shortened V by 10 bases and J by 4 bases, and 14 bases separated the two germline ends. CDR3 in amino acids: CATLRGSYEQYF. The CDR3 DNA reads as TGTGCCACTCTCAGGGGATCATACGAGCAGTACTTC.

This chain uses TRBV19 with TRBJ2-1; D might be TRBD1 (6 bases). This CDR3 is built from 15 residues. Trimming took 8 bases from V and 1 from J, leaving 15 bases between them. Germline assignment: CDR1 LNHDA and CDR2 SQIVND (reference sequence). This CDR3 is CASALTGWSYNEQFF. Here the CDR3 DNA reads TGTGCCAGTGCCCTCACAGGGTGGTCCTACAATGAGCAGTTCTTC.

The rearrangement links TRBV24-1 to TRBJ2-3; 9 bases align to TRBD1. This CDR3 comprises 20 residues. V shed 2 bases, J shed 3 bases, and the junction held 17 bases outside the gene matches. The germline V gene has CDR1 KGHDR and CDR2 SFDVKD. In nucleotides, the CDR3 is TGTGCCACCAGTGATTATCCGGGACAGGGAAGGTCTAGTGTGACAGATACGCAGTATTTT. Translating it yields CATSDYPGQGRSSVTDTQYF.

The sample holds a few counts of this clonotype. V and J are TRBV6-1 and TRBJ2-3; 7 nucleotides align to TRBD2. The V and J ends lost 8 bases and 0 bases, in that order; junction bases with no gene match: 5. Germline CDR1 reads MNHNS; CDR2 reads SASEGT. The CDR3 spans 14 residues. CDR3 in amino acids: CASCGGGSTDTQYF. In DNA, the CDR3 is TGTGCCAGCTGCGGGGGAGGGAGCACAGATACGCAGTATTTT.

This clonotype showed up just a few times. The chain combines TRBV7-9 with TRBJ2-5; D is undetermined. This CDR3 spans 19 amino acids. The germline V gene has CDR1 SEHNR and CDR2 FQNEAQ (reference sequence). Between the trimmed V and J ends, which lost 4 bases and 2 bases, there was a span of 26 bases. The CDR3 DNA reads TGTGCCAGCAGCTGGCACCTGGGCCTTAGAATCGCGGTGCAAGAGACCCAGTACTTC. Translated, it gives CASSWHLGLRIAVQETQYF.

The CDR3 loop reads CSARDRGTGLEAFF. The CDR3, as DNA: TGCAGTGCTAGAGATCGCGGGACAGGGCTTGAAGCTTTCTTT. This sequence joins TRBV20-1 and TRBJ1-1, with 9 bases matching TRBD1. The CDR3 is 14 residues long. CDR1 and CDR2 from the germline V gene are DFQATT and SNEGSKA (reference sequence). The ends lost 0 bases at V and 7 bases at J; junction bases unmatched: 6.

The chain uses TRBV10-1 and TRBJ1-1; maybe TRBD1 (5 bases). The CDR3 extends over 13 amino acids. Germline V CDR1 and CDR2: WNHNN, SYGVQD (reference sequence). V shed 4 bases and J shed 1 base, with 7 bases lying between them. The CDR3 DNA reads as TGCGCCAGCAGTGCAGACAGGAACACTGAAGCTTTCTTT. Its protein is CASSADRNTEAFF.

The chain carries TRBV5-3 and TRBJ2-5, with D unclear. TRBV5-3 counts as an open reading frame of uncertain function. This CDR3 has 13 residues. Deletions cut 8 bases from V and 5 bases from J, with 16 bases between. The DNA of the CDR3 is TGTGCCAGCGTCCTTACCGGTTCCGAGACCCAGTACTTC. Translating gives CASVLTGSETQYF.

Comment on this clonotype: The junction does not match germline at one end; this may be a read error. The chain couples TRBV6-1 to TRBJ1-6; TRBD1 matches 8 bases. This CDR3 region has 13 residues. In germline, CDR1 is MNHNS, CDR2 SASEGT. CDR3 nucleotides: TGTGCCAGCAGTGAATTGAGCCGAGGACAGGGTTGGTTT. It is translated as CASSELSRGQGWF.

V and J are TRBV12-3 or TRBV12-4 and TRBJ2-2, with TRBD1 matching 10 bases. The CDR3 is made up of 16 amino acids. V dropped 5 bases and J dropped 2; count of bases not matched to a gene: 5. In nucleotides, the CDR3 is TGTGCCAGCAGTATTAGGACAGGGGGAAACACCGGGGAGCTGTTTTTT. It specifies CASSIRTGGNTGELFF.

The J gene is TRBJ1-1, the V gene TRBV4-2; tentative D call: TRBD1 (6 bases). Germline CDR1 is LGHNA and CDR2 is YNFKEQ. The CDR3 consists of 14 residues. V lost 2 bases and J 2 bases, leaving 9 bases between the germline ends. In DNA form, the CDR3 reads TGTGCCAGCAGCCAACCGACAGGAAACACTGAAGCTTTCTTT. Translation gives CASSQPTGNTEAFF.